A single sample gave rise to the 21 T cell receptor beta chains below, sequenced in a study of persistence of HIV-infected CD4 T cells. The immunoSEQ assay was version 4, run in survey mode. Repertoires were generated with immunoSEQ multiplex PCR, while TCRdb's copy carries only in-frame clones and drops some. The sample contains approximately 45,000 clones, just under 90% of which appear only once. Antigen specificity for these receptors is unknown. Nonspecific anti-CD3/anti-CD28 bead stimulation represents the broad CD4+ T cell repertoire. Sorting selected CD4+ T cells upregulating both CD40 ligand and CD69. The source was CD4+ T cells sorted from PBMCs after approximately 19-hour stimulation, collected from a patient who received antiretroviral therapy. The source is an adult woman with HIV who was CMV-seropositive.

The rearrangement uses TRBV4-1 and TRBJ1-4; 9 bases are shared with TRBD1. The V gene's germline CDR1 is MGHRA and CDR2 YSYEKL. The V gene end was trimmed by 1 base and the J gene end by 6 bases; junction bases not matched to a gene: 12. The CDR3 sequence is 18 residues long. CDR3 sequence reads: CASSQAWVKRTGDEKLFF. For the CDR3, the DNA is TGCGCCAGCAGCCAAGCTTGGGTCAAACGGACAGGGGATGAAAAACTGTTTTTT.

CDR3 nucleotides: TGTGCCAGCAGCCAAGGGGGGGACAGAAATTCACCCCTCCACTTT. Encoded protein: CASSQGGDRNSPLHF. The rearrangement links TRBV3-1 (or the pseudogene TRBV3-2) to TRBJ1-6; 7 bases match TRBD1. V lost 1 base, J lost 7 bases, and 4 bases stayed unmatched. The CDR3 runs to 15 residues. Per the germline V gene, CDR1 is LGHDT and CDR2 is YNNKEL (reference sequence).

The chain joins TRBV27 to TRBJ2-2; D unresolved. Trimming took 6 bases from V and 4 from J, leaving 18 bases between them. The CDR3 is 16 residues long. Germline V gene sequence: CDR1 MNHEY, CDR2 SMNVEV (reference sequence). The CDR3 DNA reads TGTGCCAGCAGCACGAAACCTTACCGGGCCACCGGGGAGCTGTTTTTT. Residues: CASSTKPYRATGELFF.

The chain employs TRBV9 and TRBJ2-3, with no clear D. V lost 4 bases and J 1 base, leaving 4 bases between the germline ends. The CDR3 contains 12 residues. Germline values: CDR1 SGDLS, CDR2 YYNGEE. The CDR3 coding sequence is TGTGCCAGCAGCCCCGGCACAGATACGCAGTATTTT. Translation gives CASSPGTDTQYF.

The chain recombines TRBV6-1 with TRBJ1-6; no reliable D call. The CDR3 length is 15 residues. The V gene lost 2 bases and the J gene lost 7 bases, with 12 bases spanning the gap. Germline CDR1 and CDR2: MNHNS and SASEGT. The CDR3 bases are TGTGCCAGCAGTGAACAGGACGCCCTGAATTCACCCCTCCACTTT. It specifies CASSEQDALNSPLHF.

This clone was picked up a small number of times. This rearrangement joins TRBV6-2 or TRBV6-3 to TRBJ1-1, with TRBD1 matching 8 bases. Germline trimming cut 6 bases from V and 5 bases from J; bases unmatched to any gene: 8. CDR1 is MNHEY and CDR2 is SVGEGT in the germline V gene. The CDR3 has 14 residues. CDR3 amino acids: CASSDRTGPTEAFF. Written as DNA, the CDR3 is TGTGCCAGCAGCGATCGGACAGGGCCTACTGAAGCTTTCTTT.

The V gene is TRBV25-1, the J gene TRBJ1-1; tentatively, D is TRBD1 (5 bases). Trimming cost V 1 base and J 11 bases, with 11 bases left between them. CDR1 is MGHDK, CDR2 SYGVNS, per germline. CDR3 size: 12 residues. The DNA of the CDR3 is TGTGCCAGCAGTGAATTGGGACTCAGGGCTTTCTTT. Translation: CASSELGLRAFF.

Here the CDR3 DNA reads TGTGCCACCAGCAGAGCGAACATTAACTATGGCTACACCTTC. Translation: CATSRANINYGYTF. This sequence joins TRBV15 and TRBJ1-2, with unresolved D. The V gene's germline CDR1 is LNHNV and CDR2 YYDKDF (reference sequence). Trimming removed 1 base at V and 1 base at J, with 7 bases between. The CDR3 is 14 residues long.

This clone was counted between two and nine times. This sequence joins TRBV28 and TRBJ2-7; 7 bases are a match to TRBD1. The germline V gene has CDR1 MDHEN and CDR2 SYDVKM. The CDR3 covers 15 residues. V gave up 6 bases and J gave up 0 bases; unmatched junction bases: 8. The CDR3 spells CASSRPTGSSYEQYF. The DNA of the CDR3 is TGTGCCAGCAGCCGTCCGACAGGGAGCTCCTACGAGCAGTACTTC. The variable domain in full, completed from reference TRBV28 and TRBJ2-7, reads DVKVTQSSRYLVKRTGEKVFLECVQDMDHENMFWYRQDPGLGLRLIYFSYDVKMKEKGDIPEGYSVSREKKERFSLILESASTNQTSMYLCASSRPTGSSYEQYFGPGTRLTVT.

The CDR3 is CASSLSGRGGEQYF. The CDR3 DNA reads as TGTGCCAGCAGCTTGTCCGGGAGGGGTGGCGAGCAGTACTTC. The chain recombines TRBV5-4 with TRBJ2-7, with 8 bases that match TRBD2. The CDR3 runs 14 residues. Trimming took 1 base from V and 6 from J; bases not matched to a gene: 6. CDR1 is SGHNT and CDR2 is YYREEE in the germline V gene (reference sequence).

The chain employs TRBV4-3 and TRBJ2-7; D may be TRBD1 or TRBD2 (6 bases each). Germline loops: CDR1 LGHNA, CDR2 YSLEER. This CDR3 comprises 15 residues. V was trimmed by 0 bases and J by 3 bases, leaving 12 bases between them. The CDR3 loop is CASSQDRGEVYEQYF. The CDR3 DNA sequence: TGCGCCAGCAGCCAAGATAGGGGGGAGGTCTACGAGCAGTACTTC.

The chain carries TRBV5-6 and TRBJ1-6; D remains ambiguous. V dropped 0 bases and J dropped 3 bases, with 10 bases sitting between them. The CDR3 is 16 amino acids. The germline V gene encodes CDR1 SGHDT and CDR2 YYEEEE. CDR3 loop: CASSLGQTVYNSPLHF. DNA of the CDR3: TGTGCCAGCAGCTTGGGGCAGACGGTCTATAATTCACCCCTCCACTTT.

The chain couples TRBV2 to TRBJ1-5; 11 nucleotides agree with TRBD1. Trimming at V came to 6 bases and at J to 1 base, leaving 2 bases not matched to a gene. Germline V gives CDR1 SNHLY, CDR2 FYNNEI. The CDR3 runs to 15 residues. The CDR3 spells CASRGDRGSNQPQHF. CDR3 DNA: TGTGCCAGCAGGGGGGACAGGGGGAGCAATCAGCCCCAGCATTTT.

The chain links TRBV2 to TRBJ2-5; 9 bases map to TRBD1. This CDR3 spans 14 amino acids. Germline-derived CDR1 and CDR2 are SNHLY and FYNNEI. Trimming cost V 7 bases and J 5 bases; bases outside gene matches: 8. The CDR3 loop is CASTGGQGRETQYF. DNA for the CDR3: TGTGCCAGCACTGGAGGACAGGGGAGGGAGACCCAGTACTTC.

The rearrangement joins TRBV7-3 to TRBJ2-2, with D perhaps TRBD1 (5 bases). The CDR3 length is 12 residues. Germline CDR1 reads SGHTA; CDR2 reads FQGTGA. Trimming removed 5 bases from V and 5 bases from J, with 6 bases in between. Here the CDR3 reads CASSGQTGELFF. DNA of the CDR3: TGTGCCAGCAGCGGACAAACCGGGGAGCTGTTTTTT.

This sequence joins TRBV21-1 and TRBJ2-5. TRBV21-1 represents a pseudogene. CDR3 size: 17 residues. CDR3: CASSTTFISGAQETQYF. Here the CDR3 DNA reads TGTGCCAGCAGCACCACATTTATCTCCGGGGCCCAAGAGACCCAGTACTTC.

With regard to this clone: One junction end does not reproduce the germline sequence, and a read error may be involved. V gene TRBV2 combines with J gene TRBJ1-1; D is unresolved. Germline V lookup: CDR1 SNHLY, CDR2 FYNNEI. CDR3 length: 17 residues. The CDR3 bases are TGTGCCAGCAGTGAGCCCGGAAGAAATGAACTGAAAACTGAAGCTTTCTTT. It translates to CASSEPGRNELKTEAFF.

The rearrangement joins TRBV7-8 to TRBJ1-5, with 8 nucleotides matching TRBD1. The V segment lost 3 bases and the J segment 6 bases; nucleotides outside the gene matches: 7. Germline V gene sequence: CDR1 SGHVS, CDR2 FQNEAQ. CDR3 length: 15 residues. CDR3 sequence reads: CASSLDRATFQPQHF. CDR3 coding DNA: TGTGCCAGCAGCTTGGACAGGGCCACTTTTCAGCCCCAGCATTTT.

The chain employs TRBV27 and TRBJ1-5; the D is unclear. Trimming removed 9 bases at V and 0 bases at J, with 9 bases between. Per germline, CDR1 MNHEY and CDR2 SMNVEV (reference sequence). The CDR3 runs to 13 residues. The CDR3, as DNA: TGTGCCAGTCCGGACCATAGCAATCAGCCCCAGCATTTT. Residues: CASPDHSNQPQHF.

This chain uses TRBV6-2 or TRBV6-3 with TRBJ1-2; a possible D gene is TRBD1 (5 bases). CDR3 length: 12 amino acids. V was cut by 4 bases and J by 7 bases, with 10 bases left in between. CDR1 MNHEY and CDR2 SVGEGT come from the germline V gene. The CDR3 region is CASSFLQGGYTF. CDR3 DNA: TGTGCCAGCAGTTTCCTTCAGGGTGGCTACACCTTC.

The gene calls are TRBV6-5 and TRBJ2-7; 13 positions agree with TRBD2. The ends lost 5 bases at V and 2 bases at J; junction bases unmatched: 3. This CDR3 region has 15 residues. CDR1 is MNHEY and CDR2 is SVGAGI in the germline V gene. CDR3 protein: CASSTGTSGTYEQYF. CDR3 DNA sequence: TGTGCCAGCAGTACCGGGACTAGCGGGACCTACGAGCAGTACTTC.